Listed here are 21 T cell receptor beta chains from one sample, sequenced in a study of blood T cell repertoires in COVID-19. TCRdb's copy holds only in-frame clones and misses some; the assay was immunoSEQ multiplex PCR. The sample has fewer than 300,000 clones, 83% seen once; the top ten hold about 2.5%. Sequencing was carried out using peripheral blood. These receptors were taken from a woman in her sixties or seventies with active or convalescent COVID-19.

The rearrangement uses TRBV19 and TRBJ1-1; D is perhaps TRBD1 (6 bases). Trimming took off 10 bases at V and 4 bases at J, with 16 bases between the two ends. The CDR3 runs to 13 residues. The germline V gene has CDR1 LNHDA and CDR2 SQIVND (reference sequence). DNA for the CDR3: TGTGCCACCGTCGGCTGGACAGTCACTGAAGCTTTCTTT. As protein: CATVGWTVTEAFF.

This chain uses TRBV14 with TRBJ2-7, with D possibly matching TRBD1 (5 bases). CDR3 length: 14 residues. Germline V gives CDR1 SGHDN, CDR2 FVKESK. V shed 2 bases and J shed 5 bases, with 13 bases lying between them. CDR3 bases: TGTGCCAGCAGCCAAATTAATAGGGGCCACGAGCAGTACTTC. Translating it yields CASSQINRGHEQYF.

J is TRBJ2-1 and V is TRBV6-6, with D possibly TRBD1 on 5 matching bases. CDR1 and CDR2 from the germline V gene are MNHNY and SVGAGI (reference sequence). The CDR3 sequence is 15 residues long. V lost 0 bases to trimming and J lost 0 bases, with 6 bases between them. CDR3 region: CASSYSDTSYNEQFF. DNA for the CDR3: TGTGCCAGCAGTTACTCGGACACCTCCTACAATGAGCAGTTCTTC.

V and J are TRBV7-2 and TRBJ1-2; 7 bases are a match to TRBD1. Germline CDR1 SGHTA, CDR2 FQGNSA. This CDR3 spans 14 amino acids. Trimming cost V 6 bases and J 7 bases; bases outside gene matches: 11. CDR3 nucleotides: TGTGCCAGCAGTTCCGCCGACAGGGCAGGTGGCTACACCTTC. Its translation: CASSSADRAGGYTF.

The chain joins TRBV25-1 to TRBJ2-3, with TRBD2 matching 8 bases. The CDR3 is 16 amino acids. V gave up 3 bases and J gave up 2 bases; unmatched junction bases: 7. CDR1 MGHDK and CDR2 SYGVNS come from the germline V gene. The CDR3 DNA reads TGTGCCAGCAGTGATCGGGAGGGACGCTACACAGATACGCAGTATTTT. As protein: CASSDREGRYTDTQYF.

Here the CDR3 DNA reads TGTGCCAGCAAAATCGGTTACGGGGAGCTGTTTTTT. Amino acid sequence: CASKIGYGELFF. The chain is built from TRBV28 and TRBJ2-2; D gene uncertain. Trimming stripped 7 bases from V and 7 bases from J, with 10 bases between. CDR1 MDHEN and CDR2 SYDVKM come from the germline V gene. The CDR3 runs 12 residues.

V gene TRBV20-1 combines with J gene TRBJ1-3; TRBD1 agrees at 7 bases. The germline V gene encodes CDR1 DFQATT and CDR2 SNEGSKA (reference sequence). The length of the CDR3 is 15 residues. V was clipped by 3 bases and J by 0 bases; unmatched bases: 5. CDR3 in amino acids: CSASHQGGSGNTIYF. As DNA, the CDR3 is TGCAGTGCTAGTCATCAGGGGGGCTCTGGAAACACCATATATTTT.

V is TRBV7-8 and J is TRBJ2-1; TRBD2 agrees at 8 bases. The germline V gene has CDR1 SGHVS and CDR2 FQNEAQ. This CDR3 region has 16 residues. The trim removed 7 bases at V and 3 bases at J, leaving 11 bases unmatched. The CDR3 protein is CASTFSGSEGYNEQFF. Written as DNA, the CDR3 is TGTGCCAGCACCTTCAGCGGGAGCGAGGGCTACAATGAGCAGTTCTTC.

The chain uses TRBV5-1 and TRBJ2-2; 9 nucleotides match TRBD1. CDR1 is SGHRS and CDR2 is YFSETQ in the germline V gene. V was clipped by 1 base and J by 2 bases; unmatched bases: 3. CDR3 length: 16 amino acids. CDR3 loop: CASSLRGQGNTGELFF. The CDR3 DNA follows: TGCGCCAGCAGCTTGCGGGGACAGGGAAACACCGGGGAGCTGTTTTTT. Full variable domain (outside the CDR3, taken from reference TRBV5-1 and TRBJ2-2): KAGVTQTPRYLIKTRGQQVTLSCSPISGHRSVSWYQQTPGQGLQFLFEYFSETQRNKGNFPGRFSGRQFSNSRSEMNVSTLELGDSALYLCASSLRGQGNTGELFFGEGSRLTVL.

The chain couples TRBV28 to TRBJ2-6; 7 bases fit TRBD2. Germline-derived CDR1 and CDR2 are MDHEN and SYDVKM. CDR3 size: 16 residues. After removal of 3 bases from V and 0 bases from J, the junction contained 2 bases not matched to a gene. The CDR3 sequence is CASSFGGSSGANVLTF. The DNA of the CDR3 is TGTGCCAGCAGTTTCGGGGGGAGCTCTGGGGCCAACGTCCTGACTTTC. The full variable domain, rest sourced from reference TRBV28 and TRBJ2-6, is DVKVTQSSRYLVKRTGEKVFLECVQDMDHENMFWYRQDPGLGLRLIYFSYDVKMKEKGDIPEGYSVSREKKERFSLILESASTNQTSMYLCASSFGGSSGANVLTFGAGSRLTVL.

The gene calls are TRBV7-8 and TRBJ1-5; D possibly corresponds to TRBD1 (5 bases). The CDR3 runs to 15 residues. CDR1 and CDR2 from the germline V gene are SGHVS and FQNEAQ. Trimming took 0 bases from V and 7 from J, leaving 13 bases between them. CDR3 sequence (DNA): TGTGCCAGCAGCTTAGCCTCAGGGATAGGGCAGCCCCAGCATTTT. Translating gives CASSLASGIGQPQHF.

V gene TRBV6-6 combines with J gene TRBJ1-1; D remains unclear. From germline, CDR1 is MNHNY and CDR2 SVGAGI (reference sequence). Trimming left V 5 bases short and J 3 bases short, with 7 bases between. The CDR3 runs 12 residues. CDR3 DNA: TGTGCCAGCAGTCCTCCCTACACTGAAGCTTTCTTT. This sequence encodes CASSPPYTEAFF.

The chain joins TRBV5-1 to TRBJ2-5; possibly TRBD2 for D (6 bases). Per germline, CDR1 SGHRS and CDR2 YFSETQ. The CDR3 totals 18 residues. The V end was cut by 4 bases, the J end by 2 bases, with 24 bases between. CDR3 protein: CASSGGPGGWGAQETQYF. CDR3 sequence (DNA): TGCGCCAGCAGCGGAGGGCCTGGAGGATGGGGCGCTCAAGAGACCCAGTACTTC.

J is TRBJ2-2 and V is TRBV7-2, with 13 nucleotides matching TRBD2. V gave up 1 base and J gave up 5 bases; unmatched junction bases: 4. CDR1 is SGHTA and CDR2 is FQGNSA in the germline V gene. The CDR3 consists of 17 residues. CDR3 DNA: TGTGCCAGCAGCTTAGGACTAGCGGGGGGTTGGACCGGGGAGCTGTTTTTT. It yields the protein CASSLGLAGGWTGELFF.

The V gene is TRBV3-1 (or the pseudogene TRBV3-2), the J gene TRBJ1-6, with 7 bases that match TRBD1. Germline CDR1 LGHDT, CDR2 YNNKEL (reference sequence). The CDR3 has 14 amino acids. V shed 4 bases and J 10 bases; nucleotides not matched to a gene: 7. CDR3 nucleotide sequence: TGTGCCAGCAGCCTTACAGGGGAGGACTCACCCCTCCACTTT. This translates into CASSLTGEDSPLHF.

The chain couples TRBV1 to TRBJ2-7; the table's D gene call, TRBD2, was not cross checked with the DNA. TRBV1 is recorded as a pseudogene. The CDR3 consists of 13 residues. CDR3 DNA: TGCACCAGCAGCCAAGCAACTAGAGACGAGCAGTACTTC. Translated: CTSSQATRDEQYF.

This clone has only one observation. The chain has TRBV4-1 and TRBJ1-2; a weak D match, TRBD1 (6 bases). This CDR3 contains 15 residues. Looked up from germline, CDR1 is MGHRA and CDR2 is YSYEKL. Deletions cut 0 bases from V and 8 bases from J, with 16 bases between. The CDR3 DNA sequence: TGCGCCAGCAGCCAAGATCCAGGGGAGAGGAGAGGCTACACCTTC. Amino acid sequence: CASSQDPGERRGYTF.

V is TRBV3-1 (or the pseudogene TRBV3-2) and J is TRBJ1-5; TRBD1 matches 8 bases. This CDR3 spans 15 amino acids. V was clipped by 4 bases and J by 7 bases; unmatched bases: 9. CDR1 and CDR2 (germline): LGHDT, YNNKEL (reference sequence). This chain's CDR3 is CASSPGTGGRQPQHF. The CDR3 bases are TGTGCCAGCAGCCCAGGCACAGGGGGTCGGCAGCCCCAGCATTTT.

The rearrangement joins TRBV3-1 (or the pseudogene TRBV3-2) to TRBJ1-6, with D maybe TRBD1 (5 bases). V lost 7 bases, J lost 2 bases, and 15 bases lay in between. CDR3 size: 16 residues. Germline CDR1 is LGHDT and CDR2 is YNNKEL (reference sequence). The CDR3 coding sequence is TGTGCCAGCACGCGGACACTCGGTACCTATAATTCACCCCTCCACTTT. Translation gives CASTRTLGTYNSPLHF.

The chain employs TRBV7-3 and TRBJ2-2; the D gene is possibly TRBD2 (7 bases). Trimming removed 2 bases from V and 3 bases from J, with 10 bases in between. CDR1 and CDR2 (germline): SGHTA, FQGTGA. This CDR3 region has 15 residues. In DNA, the CDR3 is TGTGCCAGCAGCTTAGCGGGGGCTTACACCGGGGAGCTGTTTTTT. It translates to CASSLAGAYTGELFF. Based on the CDR3 plus reference TRBV7-3 and TRBJ2-2, the full variable domain is GAGVSQTPSNKVTEKGKYVELRCDPISGHTALYWYRQSLGQGPEFLIYFQGTGAADDSGLPNDRFFAVRPEGSVSTLKIQRTERGDSAVYLCASSLAGAYTGELFFGEGSRLTVL.

This sequence joins TRBV7-9 and TRBJ1-2; TRBD1 matches 12 bases. This CDR3 has 16 residues. The germline CDR1 and CDR2 sequences are SEHNR and FQNEAQ (reference sequence). The V gene end was trimmed by 5 bases and the J gene end by 6 bases; junction bases not matched to a gene: 10. The CDR3 coding sequence is TGTGCCAGCAGCGTAGGGACAGGGGGCGCAGAAGATGGCTACACCTTC. This sequence encodes CASSVGTGGAEDGYTF.